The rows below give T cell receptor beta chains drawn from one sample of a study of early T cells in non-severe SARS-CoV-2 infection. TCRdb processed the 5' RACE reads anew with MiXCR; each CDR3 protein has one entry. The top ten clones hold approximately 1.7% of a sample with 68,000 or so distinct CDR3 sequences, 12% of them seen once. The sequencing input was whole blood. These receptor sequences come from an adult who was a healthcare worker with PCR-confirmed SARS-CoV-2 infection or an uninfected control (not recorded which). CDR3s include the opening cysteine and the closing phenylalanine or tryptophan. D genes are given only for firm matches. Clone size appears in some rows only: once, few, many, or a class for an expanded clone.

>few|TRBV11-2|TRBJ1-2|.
TGTGCCAGCAGCTTAGAGCACACTACCAGTGGCTACACCTTC
CASSLEHTTSGYTF
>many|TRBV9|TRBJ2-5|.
TGTGCCAGCAGCGTGGCTTGGGGGAATCAAGAGACCCAGTACTTC
CASSVAWGNQETQYF
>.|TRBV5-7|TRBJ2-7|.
TGTGCCAGCAGCCGCCGACTGCGCTGCGTCTACGAGCAGTACTTC
CASSRRLRCVYEQYF
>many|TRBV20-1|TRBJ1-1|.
TGCAGTGCTAGAGAGCCCGAAGTGAACACTGAAGCTTTCTTT
CSAREPEVNTEAFF
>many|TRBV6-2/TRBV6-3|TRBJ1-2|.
TGTGCCAGCACGGACAGTAACTATGGCTACACCTTC
CASTDSNYGYTF
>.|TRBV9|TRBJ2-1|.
TGTGCCAGCAGCCCCCGACCGCCGAGCTCCTACAATGAGCAGTTCTTC
CASSPRPPSSYNEQFF
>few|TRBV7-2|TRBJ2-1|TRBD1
TGTGCCAGCAGCTACCGGACAGGGAGCTCCTACAATGAGCAGTTCTTC
CASSYRTGSSYNEQFF
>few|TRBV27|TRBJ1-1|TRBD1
TGTGCCAGCAGTTCCAGGGGGCGGGACACTGAAGCTTTCTTT
CASSSRGRDTEAFF
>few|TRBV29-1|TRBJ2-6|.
TGCAGCGTTGCCGCCCCCTCTGGGGCCAACGTCCTGACTTTC
CSVAAPSGANVLTF
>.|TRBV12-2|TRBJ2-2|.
TGTGCAAGTCGCTTAGTTTCGGTCGGACCAGCGGGGGAGAACACCGGGGAGCTGTTTTTT
CASRLVSVGPAGENTGELFF
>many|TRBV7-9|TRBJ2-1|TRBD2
TGTGCCAGCAGCCCCGGGACTAGCGCCCGCCATCACAATGAGCAGTTCTTC
CASSPGTSARHHNEQFF
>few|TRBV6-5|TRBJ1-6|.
TGTGCCAGCAGTTACCGTTTTTCGGGAGGACTCTTTGGTGGGTCCTATAATTCACCCCTCCACTTT
CASSYRFSGGLFGGSYNSPLHF
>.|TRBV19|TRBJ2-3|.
TGTGCCAGTGCGATCGGGTGGTTTGGGAACACAGATACGCAGTATTTT
CASAIGWFGNTDTQYF
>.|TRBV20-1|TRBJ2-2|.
TGCAGTGCTCCCAGTGGAGGGGAGCTGTTTTTT
CSAPSGGELFF
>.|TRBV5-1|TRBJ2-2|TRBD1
TGCGCCAGCAGCCACCGGGGGACAGGGGGAGGCACCGGGGAGCTGTTTTTT
CASSHRGTGGGTGELFF
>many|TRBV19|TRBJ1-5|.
TGTGCCACCGGAAGGAGACAGGAAGATAATCAGCCCCAGCATTTT
CATGRRQEDNQPQHF
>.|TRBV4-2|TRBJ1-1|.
TGTGCCAGCAGCCAAAGTCCGAACACTGAAGCTTTCTTT
CASSQSPNTEAFF
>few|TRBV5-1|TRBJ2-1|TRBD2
TGCGCCAGCACCCCACTGCCGGGGGGGGGCTACAATGAGCAGTTCTTC
CASTPLPGGGYNEQFF
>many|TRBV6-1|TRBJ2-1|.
TGTGCCAGCAGTCCCCGCTTTAGTGCCTACAATGAGCAGTTCTTC
CASSPRFSAYNEQFF
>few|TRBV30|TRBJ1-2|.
TGTGCCTGGGCCACAGGTAGCTATGGCTACACCTTC
CAWATGSYGYTF
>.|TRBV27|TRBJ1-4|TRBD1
TGTGCCAGCAGTACCCGGACAGGGTCTAATGAAAAACTGTTTTTT
CASSTRTGSNEKLFF
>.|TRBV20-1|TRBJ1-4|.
TGCAGTGTACAACCGAATGAAAAACTGTTTTTT
CSVQPNEKLFF
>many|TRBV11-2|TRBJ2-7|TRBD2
TGTGCCAGCAACCCCTCCACGGGAGGGGTGGGCGAGCAGTACTTC
CASNPSTGGVGEQYF
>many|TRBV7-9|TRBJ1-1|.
TGTGCCAGCAGCTCCGGCACTGAAGCTTTCTTT
CASSSGTEAFF
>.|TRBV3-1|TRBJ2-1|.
TGTGCCAGCAGCCGGGACTGGGGGGTTAATGAGCAGTTCTTC
CASSRDWGVNEQFF
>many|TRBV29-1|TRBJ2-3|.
TGCAGCGTCCTCCAGCTAACAAGCACAGATACGCAGTATTTT
CSVLQLTSTDTQYF
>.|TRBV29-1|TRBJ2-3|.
TGCAGCGTCTACCAACGGGGCCCTAGCACAGATACGCAGTATTTT
CSVYQRGPSTDTQYF
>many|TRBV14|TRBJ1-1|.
TGTGCCAGCAGCCCACAGCAGATTAGGACTGAAGCTTTCTTT
CASSPQQIRTEAFF